This T cell receptor beta chain was sequenced for a study of cytomegalovirus exposure and HLA in healthy donors. Germline V gene lookup returns CDR1 MNHEY and CDR2 SVGAGI. The CDR3 is 14 residues long. Trimming removed 5 bases from V and 5 bases from J, with 15 bases in between. The PCR used 60 Vbeta and 13 Jbeta primers. TCRdb keeps only in-frame clones here, not all; method: immunoSEQ multiplex PCR. The repertoire has 110,000 to 150,000 clones, approximately 80% of them found once; the top ten carry 2.5% to 3%. The TCR was taken from a female donor in good health and CMV-seronegative. This sequence joins TRBV6-5 and TRBJ1-2; maybe TRBD1 (6 bases). Sequenced material: PBMCs. The CDR3 DNA follows: TGTGCCAGCAGTCCCGGCAGGGGTAAATATGGCTACACCTTC. Translated: CASSPGRGKYGYTF.